These 18 T cell receptor beta chains came from one sample sequenced in a study of T-cell memory formation after mild COVID-19. Each CDR3 protein is one row after TCRdb ran MiXCR on the 5' RACE reads. The sample contains fewer than 650,000 distinct CDR3 sequences, less than 25% of which appear only once. Sequencing was done on a sample of PBMCs or a T cell subset sorted from them (not recorded which). The receptor set was obtained from an adult woman who had mild COVID-19 (a few samples of this study predate the infection). Cell type and time point are not known.

The chain recombines TRBV18 with TRBJ1-2; D perhaps matches TRBD1 (6 bases). Germline CDR1 reads KGHSH; CDR2 reads LQKENI. The CDR3 sequence is 15 residues long. Trimming pared 3 bases from V and 8 bases from J, leaving 19 bases between. The DNA for the CDR3 is TGTGCCAGCTCACCTCCCATGATACAGGGCTCCGGCTACACCTTC. Its translation is CASSPPMIQGSGYTF.

The chain combines TRBV3-1 with TRBJ2-7, with D possibly being TRBD1 or TRBD2 (5 bases each). Germline V gene data show CDR1 as LGHDT and CDR2 as YNNKEL (reference sequence). Trimming took off 1 base at V and 0 bases at J, with 10 bases between the two ends. This CDR3 comprises 15 residues. CDR3: CASSQVPGSSYEQYF. CDR3 in DNA: TGTGCCAGCAGCCAAGTCCCAGGGAGCTCCTACGAGCAGTACTTC.

The table lists this clonotype with a few counts. The CDR3 sequence is CASSPTGANGYTF. The CDR3 DNA reads TGCGCCAGCAGCCCGACAGGGGCAAATGGCTACACCTTC. This chain links TRBV4-1 with TRBJ1-2; 8 positions match TRBD1. The V and J ends lost 4 bases and 6 bases, in that order; junction bases with no gene match: 4. The CDR3 is made up of 13 amino acids. The germline V gene has CDR1 MGHRA and CDR2 YSYEKL.

This clonotype was picked up a small number of times. This sequence joins TRBV14 and TRBJ1-1, with D perhaps matching TRBD1 (5 bases). The CDR3 sequence is 15 residues long. V was cut by 1 base and J by 0 bases, with 9 bases left in between. Germline V gene data show CDR1 as SGHDN and CDR2 as FVKESK. The CDR3 loop reads CASSQAGTVNTEAFF. CDR3 DNA: TGTGCCAGCAGCCAAGCCGGGACGGTGAACACTGAAGCTTTCTTT.

There are a few counts of this clonotype. The rearrangement joins TRBV5-1 to TRBJ2-1; 11 nucleotides line up with TRBD2. The V segment lost 4 bases and the J segment 5 bases; nucleotides outside the gene matches: 14. Looked up from germline, CDR1 is SGHRS and CDR2 is YFSETQ. The CDR3 totals 18 residues. CDR3 bases: TGCGCCAGCAGCCCCGGGACCCTAGCGGGGGGCCTTGACAATGAGCAGTTCTTC. Its translation: CASSPGTLAGGLDNEQFF. Combining the CDR3 with reference TRBV5-1 and TRBJ2-1 gives the whole variable domain KAGVTQTPRYLIKTRGQQVTLSCSPISGHRSVSWYQQTPGQGLQFLFEYFSETQRNKGNFPGRFSGRQFSNSRSEMNVSTLELGDSALYLCASSPGTLAGGLDNEQFFGPGTRLTVL.

This clonotype was detected only a few times. The junction and the germline gene differ at one end; a read error may be behind it. V usage is TRBV3-1 and J usage is TRBJ2-7; a possible D gene is TRBD2 (5 bases). The CDR3 sequence is 16 residues long. CDR1 and CDR2 (germline): LGHDT, YNNKEL (reference sequence). CDR3 sequence (DNA): TGTGCCAGCAGCAAAGAGGGCGGCTTGAGCTCCTACGAGCAGTACTTC. It yields the protein CASSKEGGLSSYEQYF.

V and J are TRBV29-1 and TRBJ2-3, with a weak D call TRBD1 (6 bases). CDR1 SQVTM and CDR2 ANQGSEA come from the germline V gene. The CDR3 runs 16 residues. V lost 6 bases, J lost 1 base, and 20 bases lay in between. The CDR3 region is CSVPENRAVGTDTQYF. CDR3 nucleotide sequence: TGCAGCGTACCCGAAAACAGGGCTGTCGGCACAGATACGCAGTATTTT.

This chain joins TRBV14 and TRBJ2-1; TRBD2 matches at 9 bases. J lost 6 bases, V lost 1 base, and 7 bases had no gene match. Germline loops: CDR1 SGHDN, CDR2 FVKESK. The CDR3 runs to 16 residues. The CDR3 loop is CASSQGGFSGSNEQFF. The DNA of the CDR3 is TGTGCCAGCAGCCAAGGCGGGTTTAGCGGGAGCAATGAGCAGTTCTTC.

This chain connects TRBV9 to TRBJ2-2; D remains unclear. Germline V CDR1 and CDR2: SGDLS, YYNGEE. The CDR3 is 13 residues long. Deletions cut 1 base from V and 3 bases from J, with 4 bases between. The CDR3 region has the DNA TGTGCCAGCAGCGTAATATACACCGGGGAGCTGTTTTTT. Its protein is CASSVIYTGELFF. Full variable domain (rest looked up from reference TRBV9 and TRBJ2-2): DSGVTQTPKHLITATGQRVTLRCSPRSGDLSVYWYQQSLDQGLQFLIQYYNGEERAKGNILERFSAQQFPDLHSELNLSSLELGDSALYFCASSVIYTGELFFGEGSRLTVL.

There are a few counts of this clonotype. The V gene is TRBV6-1, the J gene TRBJ2-7, with TRBD2 as a possible D gene (6 bases). CDR3 length equals 18 residues. CDR1 and CDR2 (germline): MNHNS, SASEGT. Deletions cut 1 base from V and 9 bases from J, with 28 bases between. CDR3 sequence reads: CASSEDLWRGSYGARQYF. In DNA, the CDR3 is TGTGCCAGCAGTGAAGACCTCTGGCGGGGAAGTTATGGAGCGAGGCAGTACTTC.

This clonotype was recorded a few times. The J gene is TRBJ2-1, the V gene TRBV29-1, with TRBD2 identical over 9 bases. CDR1 is SQVTM, CDR2 ANQGSEA, per germline. Trimming took 6 bases from V and 6 from J; bases not matched to a gene: 6. CDR3 length: 13 residues. CDR3 loop: CSVVAGAINEQFF. In DNA form, the CDR3 reads TGCAGCGTGGTAGCGGGGGCCATCAATGAGCAGTTCTTC.

The J gene is TRBJ2-3, the V gene TRBV4-1, with D tentatively TRBD1 or TRBD2 (6 bases each). The germline gives CDR1 MGHRA, CDR2 YSYEKL. CDR3 length: 17 residues. The ends were cut back, 0 bases at V and 4 bases at J, with 17 bases in the middle. The CDR3 protein is CASSQEPEGGGADTQYF. In DNA, the CDR3 is TGCGCCAGCAGCCAAGAGCCTGAGGGGGGTGGGGCAGATACGCAGTATTTT.

This clonotype was seen ten or more times. The V call is TRBV6-5, the J call TRBJ2-7, with TRBD1 identical over 9 bases. Germline V gene sequence: CDR1 MNHEY, CDR2 SVGAGI. The CDR3 totals 16 residues. J lost 6 bases, V lost 2 bases, and 11 bases had no gene match. The DNA for the CDR3 is TGTGCCAGCAGTTACGTTTCGCGGGGGACAGGGACCGAGCAGTACTTC. This encodes CASSYVSRGTGTEQYF.

The V and J genes are TRBV29-1 and TRBJ2-7, with D uncertain. Between the trimmed V and J ends, which lost 4 bases and 5 bases, there was a span of 12 bases. The germline gives CDR1 SQVTM, CDR2 ANQGSEA. The CDR3 extends over 12 amino acids. The chain's CDR3 is CSVGRRGNEQYF. DNA of the CDR3: TGCAGCGTTGGTCGCCGTGGGAACGAGCAGTACTTC.

This rearrangement joins TRBV30 to TRBJ2-7; 7 nucleotides match TRBD1. Germline loops: CDR1 GTSNPN, CDR2 SVGIG (reference sequence). The CDR3 loop spans 13 amino acids. V dropped 7 bases and J dropped 2; count of bases not matched to a gene: 8. CDR3 sequence: CASGTDRPYEQYF. In DNA, the CDR3 is TGTGCCTCCGGGACGGACAGGCCCTACGAGCAGTACTTC.

Note on this clonotype: Relative to the germline gene, one junction end is altered; a read error may explain this. The chain carries TRBV7-3 and TRBJ2-6; maybe TRBD1 (5 bases). This CDR3 spans 17 amino acids. CDR1 and CDR2 from the germline V gene are SGHTA and FQGTGA. CDR3 region: CASSSAGAASGANVMTF. CDR3 DNA: TGTGCCAGCAGCTCGGCAGGCGCCGCCTCTGGGGCCAACGTCATGACTTTC.

The gene calls are TRBV6-6 and TRBJ1-5; 7 bases map to TRBD1. Germline V gene sequence: CDR1 MNHNY, CDR2 SVGAGI (reference sequence). J gave up 7 bases and V 2 bases, and 5 bases lay outside the gene matches. CDR3 length: 14 residues. The DNA of the CDR3 is TGTGCCAGCAGTTACCTTCAGGGGGACCAGCCCCAGCATTTT. It codes for CASSYLQGDQPQHF.

J is TRBJ1-4 and V is TRBV11-2; D gene uncertain. Looked up from germline, CDR1 is SGHAT and CDR2 is FQNNGV. The CDR3 spans 14 residues. Trimming removed 5 bases from V and 5 bases from J, with 12 bases in between. In DNA form, the CDR3 reads TGTGCCAGCAGCGATCTAGGGCCAAATGAAAAACTGTTTTTT. This codes for CASSDLGPNEKLFF.